Included here is one TCR beta chain sequence, with context. The time point denotes: newly diagnosed GD, antithyroid drugs for less than 3 months. The TCR library used RNA extracted from PBMCs. The data derive from a study of regulatory T cells in long-lasting Graves disease. Germline V gene lookup returns CDR1 DFQATT and CDR2 SNEGSKA (reference sequence). The CDR3 contains 14 residues. Trimming stripped 2 bases from V and 0 bases from J, with 8 bases between. In building TCR beta libraries, iRepertoire HTBI primers were used together with Arm-PCR of CDR3 regions. TCRdb independently ran MiXCR on the multiplex PCR reads; one entry per CDR3 protein. The data contain approximately 490,000 distinct CDR3 sequences, around 15% of them singletons. The same specimen was also included in a second study, on T cells in Graves' hyperthyroidism and ophthalmopathy.

This clonotype was obtained from a middle-aged man with Graves disease. The chain carries TRBV20-1 and TRBJ2-4; D gene unclear. Source: peripheral blood mononuclear cells (PBMCs), taken at new diagnosis, from a patient treated with antithyroid drugs. As DNA, the CDR3 is TGCAGTGCTAGACTCCCGGCAGCCAAAAACATTCAGTACTTC. This gives the protein CSARLPAAKNIQYF.